These 11 T cell receptor beta chains came from one sample sequenced in a study of blood T cell repertoires in COVID-19 (dated by TCRdb to 2019 to 2021). Libraries were constructed by the immunoSEQ multiplex PCR assay. In TCRdb, the immuneACCESS table is reduced to in-frame sequences with V and J assigned. These tables do not hold every clone; where another copy was compared, an unresolved V gene accounts for under half, and the others remain unexplained. A total of about 170,000 clones appear in this sample, around four fifths of them only once. Together, the top ten hold approximately 7.6% of the sample. The sample was peripheral blood. These receptors were collected from a woman over 75 with COVID-19, enrolled during active disease.

This rearrangement joins TRBV9 to TRBJ1-6, with D possibly matching TRBD1 (5 bases). From germline, CDR1 is SGDLS and CDR2 YYNGEE. The V end lost 5 bases, the J end lost 1 base, and 19 bases lay between the germline ends. The CDR3 runs to 18 residues. The CDR3, as DNA: TGTGCCAGCAGTATGGCGGGGGGAGGAGGGTCCTATAATTCACCCCTCCACTTT. It specifies CASSMAGGGGSYNSPLHF.

The J gene is TRBJ1-5, the V gene TRBV7-2; D might be TRBD1 (6 bases). Germline V lookup: CDR1 SGHTA, CDR2 FQGNSA. V lost 5 bases and J 0 bases, leaving 17 bases between the germline ends. This CDR3 comprises 17 residues. Here the CDR3 DNA reads TGTGCCAGCAGCCCCCAGGGGATCCAGGATAGCAATCAGCCCCAGCATTTT. Translated, it gives CASSPQGIQDSNQPQHF.

The chain employs TRBV10-1 and TRBJ1-4; the D gene is possibly TRBD1 (5 bases). The V gene's germline CDR1 is WNHNN and CDR2 SYGVQD (reference sequence). V lost 6 bases and J lost 6, with 11 bases in between. The CDR3 is 13 residues long. The CDR3 DNA sequence: TGCGCCAGCAGAGGACAAAGGGATGAAAAACTGTTTTTT. This encodes CASRGQRDEKLFF.

The rearrangement links TRBV20-1 to TRBJ1-3; the D is unclear. CDR1 DFQATT and CDR2 SNEGSKA come from the germline V gene (reference sequence). This CDR3 contains 11 residues. Trimming took off 4 bases at V and 4 bases at J, with 5 bases between the two ends. The CDR3 DNA follows: TGCAGTGCTAAGAGGGGAAACACCATATATTTT. Its protein is CSAKRGNTIYF.

This sequence joins TRBV28 and TRBJ2-7; D is ambiguous. There are 14 residues in the CDR3. Between the trimmed V and J ends, which lost 5 bases and 0 bases, there was a span of 11 bases. Germline values: CDR1 MDHEN, CDR2 SYDVKM. CDR3 DNA: TGTGCCAGCAGTCTTTCCCGTTACTCCTACGAGCAGTACTTC. It encodes CASSLSRYSYEQYF.

The chain combines TRBV9 with TRBJ2-1; 10 positions match TRBD1. Germline trimming cut 4 bases from V and 3 bases from J; bases unmatched to any gene: 4. This CDR3 has 15 residues. The germline gives CDR1 SGDLS, CDR2 YYNGEE. The CDR3 DNA is TGTGCCAGCAGCTCCCGGGACAGGGGCTACAATGAGCAGTTCTTC. It is translated as CASSSRDRGYNEQFF.

The chain has TRBV9 and TRBJ2-2; TRBD2 matches at 9 bases. Germline V gives CDR1 SGDLS, CDR2 YYNGEE. CDR3 size: 16 residues. V gave up 2 bases and J gave up 1 base; unmatched junction bases: 3. The CDR3 protein is CASSVLAGLNTGELFF. The CDR3 nucleotides read TGTGCCAGCAGCGTCCTAGCGGGACTGAACACCGGGGAGCTGTTTTTT.

This chain links TRBV4-1 with TRBJ2-7; D is possibly TRBD2 (7 bases). The CDR3 is 15 amino acids. The germline V gene has CDR1 MGHRA and CDR2 YSYEKL. The V gene lost 1 base and the J gene lost 5 bases, with 15 bases spanning the gap. CDR3 residues: CASSQVGEGGHEQYF. CDR3 nucleotide sequence: TGCGCCAGCAGCCAAGTCGGGGAGGGGGGCCACGAGCAGTACTTC.

The chain uses TRBV4-1 and TRBJ1-1, with 12 bases that match TRBD1. CDR3 length: 17 amino acids. V shed 4 bases, J shed 6 bases, and the junction held 12 bases outside the gene matches. Germline CDR1 is MGHRA and CDR2 is YSYEKL. The CDR3 protein is CASSRRGGGQGASEAFF. CDR3 nucleotide sequence: TGCGCCAGCAGCCGACGAGGCGGGGGACAGGGGGCATCTGAAGCTTTCTTT.

The chain has TRBV2 and TRBJ1-2; unclear D gene. The germline V gene has CDR1 SNHLY and CDR2 FYNNEI. The CDR3 has 13 amino acids. V was pared by 7 bases and J by 8 bases, with 17 bases between. The CDR3 spells CASTPGIEIGYTF. CDR3 bases: TGTGCCAGCACCCCAGGTATAGAAATAGGCTACACCTTC.

The chain links TRBV5-1 to TRBJ2-7, with D tentatively TRBD1 (6 bases). Germline V gene lookup returns CDR1 SGHRS and CDR2 YFSETQ. Trimming removed 0 bases from V and 4 bases from J, with 11 bases in between. This CDR3 is 14 amino acids long. The CDR3 is CASSLGQVGYEQYF. CDR3 in DNA: TGCGCCAGCAGCTTGGGACAGGTCGGTTACGAGCAGTACTTC.